This entry lists 12 T cell receptor beta chains sequenced from one sample in a study of blood T cell repertoires in COVID-19. TCRdb's table, derived via immunoSEQ multiplex PCR, lists solely in-frame clones and lacks some. Of roughly 120,000 clones in the sample, 80% to 90% were seen once. The sample comprised peripheral blood. The source is a man aged 40-50 years with acute or convalescent COVID-19.

J is TRBJ2-3 and V is TRBV19, with a possible D match to TRBD2 (7 bases). V lost 5 bases and J lost 9, with 15 bases in between. Germline CDR1 LNHDA, CDR2 SQIVND (reference sequence). The CDR3 totals 13 residues. In nucleotides, the CDR3 is TGTGCCAGTAGTCCCCGTGAGGGGGGGACGCAGTATTTT. Its translation is CASSPREGGTQYF. Drawing the rest from reference TRBV19 and TRBJ2-3, the complete variable domain is DGGITQSPKYLFRKEGQNVTLSCEQNLNHDAMYWYRQDPGQGLRLIYYSQIVNDFQKGDIAEGYSVSREKKESFPLTVTSAQKNPTAFYLCASSPREGGTQYFGPGTRLTVL.

The chain links TRBV4-1 to TRBJ2-7; D uncertain. V was trimmed by 5 bases and J by 0 bases, leaving 8 bases between them. CDR1 MGHRA and CDR2 YSYEKL come from the germline V gene. CDR3 length: 13 residues. The CDR3 bases are TGCGCCAGCAGCGGCCCAAGCTCCTACGAGCAGTACTTC. As protein: CASSGPSSYEQYF.

The chain has TRBV11-2 and TRBJ2-3, with D maybe TRBD2 (5 bases). This CDR3 contains 16 residues. The V and J ends lost 4 bases and 2 bases respectively, with 16 bases between them. Germline V CDR1 and CDR2: SGHAT, FQNNGV. CDR3 region: CASSSRGVRATDTQYF. The CDR3, as DNA: TGTGCCAGCAGCTCACGAGGAGTGCGGGCCACAGATACGCAGTATTTT.

This clone was seen a few times. For the CDR3, the DNA is TGTGCCAGTAGGCCGGGACAGGGCACCCTTGGCTATGGCTACACCTTC. This sequence encodes CASRPGQGTLGYGYTF. The chain combines TRBV19 with TRBJ1-2; TRBD1 matches at 9 bases. There are 16 residues in the CDR3. V lost 6 bases, J lost 4 bases, and 12 bases stayed unmatched. The germline V gene has CDR1 LNHDA and CDR2 SQIVND (reference sequence).

The chain couples TRBV5-1 to TRBJ2-3; the match to TRBD1 covers 7 bases. Trimming took 0 bases from V and 2 from J; bases not matched to a gene: 6. In germline, CDR1 is SGHRS, CDR2 YFSETQ. The CDR3 spans 16 residues. CDR3 DNA sequence: TGCGCCAGCAGCTTGGGCCTCGGACAGGCCACAGATACGCAGTATTTT. The encoded protein is CASSLGLGQATDTQYF. Full variable domain (rest looked up from reference TRBV5-1 and TRBJ2-3): KAGVTQTPRYLIKTRGQQVTLSCSPISGHRSVSWYQQTPGQGLQFLFEYFSETQRNKGNFPGRFSGRQFSNSRSEMNVSTLELGDSALYLCASSLGLGQATDTQYFGPGTRLTVL.

The chain recombines TRBV30 with TRBJ2-5, with no clear D. The CDR3 has 13 amino acids. V was clipped by 2 bases and J by 7 bases, with 14 bases between them. Germline assignment: CDR1 GTSNPN and CDR2 SVGIG (reference sequence). This chain's CDR3 is CAWSSPFSGTQYF. CDR3 nucleotide sequence: TGTGCCTGGAGTAGCCCGTTCTCAGGGACCCAGTACTTC.

This CDR3 reads CASSFRQAGFPTNEKLFF. In nucleotides, the CDR3 is TGTGCCAGCAGTTTTAGACAAGCGGGTTTCCCAACTAATGAAAAACTGTTTTTT. The V gene is TRBV27, the J gene TRBJ1-4; D unresolved. The CDR3 spans 18 residues. Trimming pared 3 bases from V and 0 bases from J, leaving 17 bases between. Germline V gives CDR1 MNHEY, CDR2 SMNVEV (reference sequence).

The chain uses TRBV5-1 and TRBJ1-2; possible D gene TRBD1, 5 bases. V dropped 4 bases and J dropped 2 bases, with 12 bases sitting between them. Germline CDR1 SGHRS, CDR2 YFSETQ. This CDR3 spans 14 amino acids. CDR3 protein: CASSVGGANYGYTF. The CDR3 DNA follows: TGCGCCAGCAGCGTCGGTGGGGCGAACTATGGCTACACCTTC.

V usage is TRBV4-1 and J usage is TRBJ2-2, with 8 bases that match TRBD2. V shed 4 bases, J shed 2 bases, and the junction held 12 bases outside the gene matches. Germline CDR1 and CDR2: MGHRA and YSYEKL. This CDR3 has 18 residues. The CDR3 DNA reads as TGCGCCAGCAGCCTCGGGGGAGCCGGGACTAGAAACACCGGGGAGCTGTTTTTT. Translation: CASSLGGAGTRNTGELFF.

The chain has TRBV2 and TRBJ2-1; no reliable D call. This CDR3 has 14 amino acids. V lost 5 bases to trimming and J lost 0 bases, with 8 bases between them. CDR1 is SNHLY and CDR2 is FYNNEI in the germline V gene. The CDR3 region has the DNA TGTGCCAGCAGTTCAGTTCCCTCCTACAATGAGCAGTTCTTC. Translated, it gives CASSSVPSYNEQFF.

With respect to this clone: One junction end disagrees with the germline gene, perhaps due to a read error. V gene TRBV7-7 combines with J gene TRBJ2-1; the match to TRBD2 covers 8 bases. Per germline, CDR1 SSHAT and CDR2 FNYEAQ (reference sequence). This CDR3 has 14 amino acids. The CDR3 coding sequence is TGTGCTAGCAGCTTAGGAAGCGGGAGATATGAGCAGTTCTTC. Protein sequence: CASSLGSGRYEQFF.

V usage is TRBV5-5 and J usage is TRBJ2-3; TRBD1 aligns across 9 bases. This CDR3 region has 15 residues. Germline V gene sequence: CDR1 SGHKS, CDR2 YYEKEE (reference sequence). With V trimmed by 5 bases and J by 3 bases, 7 bases remained unmatched. CDR3 sequence (DNA): TGTGCCAGCAGGAGGAGGGACAGGGTGACAGATACGCAGTATTTT. Translation: CASRRRDRVTDTQYF.